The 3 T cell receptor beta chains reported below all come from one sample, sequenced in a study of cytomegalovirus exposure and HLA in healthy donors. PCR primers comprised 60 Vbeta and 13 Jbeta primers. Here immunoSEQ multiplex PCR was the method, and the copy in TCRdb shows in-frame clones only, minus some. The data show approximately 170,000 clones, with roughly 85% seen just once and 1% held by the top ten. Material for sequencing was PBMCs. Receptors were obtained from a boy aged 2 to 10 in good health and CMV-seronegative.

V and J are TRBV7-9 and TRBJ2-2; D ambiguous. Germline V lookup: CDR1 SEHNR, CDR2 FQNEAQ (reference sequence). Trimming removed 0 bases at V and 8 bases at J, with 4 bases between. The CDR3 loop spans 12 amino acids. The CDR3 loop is CASSLARGELFF. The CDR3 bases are TGTGCCAGCAGCTTAGCCCGGGGGGAGCTGTTTTTT.

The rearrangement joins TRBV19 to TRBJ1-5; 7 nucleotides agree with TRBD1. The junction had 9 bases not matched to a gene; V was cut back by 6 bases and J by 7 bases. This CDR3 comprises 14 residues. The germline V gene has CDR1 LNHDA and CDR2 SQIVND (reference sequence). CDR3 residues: CASRTGEGGQPQHF. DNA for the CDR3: TGTGCCAGTAGAACAGGGGAAGGAGGCCAGCCCCAGCATTTT. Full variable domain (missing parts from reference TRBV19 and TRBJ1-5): DGGITQSPKYLFRKEGQNVTLSCEQNLNHDAMYWYRQDPGQGLRLIYYSQIVNDFQKGDIAEGYSVSREKKESFPLTVTSAQKNPTAFYLCASRTGEGGQPQHFGDGTRLSIL.

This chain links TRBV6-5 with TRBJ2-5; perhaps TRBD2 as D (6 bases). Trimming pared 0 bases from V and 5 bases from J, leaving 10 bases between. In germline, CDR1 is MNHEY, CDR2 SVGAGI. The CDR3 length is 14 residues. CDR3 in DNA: TGTGCCAGCAGTTACTCGTCAGGGAGGGAGACCCAGTACTTC. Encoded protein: CASSYSSGRETQYF.